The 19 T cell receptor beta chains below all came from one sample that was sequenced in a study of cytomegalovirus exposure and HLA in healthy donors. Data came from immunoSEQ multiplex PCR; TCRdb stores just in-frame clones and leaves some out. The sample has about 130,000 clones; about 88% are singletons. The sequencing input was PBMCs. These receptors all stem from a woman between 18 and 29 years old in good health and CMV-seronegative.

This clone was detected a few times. The CDR3 loop reads CASIITSGSSHEQYF. The CDR3 DNA reads as TGTGCCAGCATTATTACTAGCGGGAGTTCCCACGAGCAGTACTTC. The J gene is TRBJ2-7, the V gene TRBV6-1; 11 bases agree with TRBD2. V was clipped by 7 bases and J by 5 bases; unmatched bases: 10. This CDR3 has 15 residues. Germline CDR1 and CDR2: MNHNS and SASEGT.

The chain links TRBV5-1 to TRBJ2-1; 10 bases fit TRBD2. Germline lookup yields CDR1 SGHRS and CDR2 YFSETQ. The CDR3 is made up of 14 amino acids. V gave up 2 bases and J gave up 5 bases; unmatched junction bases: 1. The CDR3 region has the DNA TGCGCCAGCAGCTTAGCGGGAGGGCACAATGAGCAGTTCTTC. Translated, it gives CASSLAGGHNEQFF.

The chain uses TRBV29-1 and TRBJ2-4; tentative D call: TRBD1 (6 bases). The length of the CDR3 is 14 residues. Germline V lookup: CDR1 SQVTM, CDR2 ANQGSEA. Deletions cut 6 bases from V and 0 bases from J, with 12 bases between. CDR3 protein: CSVGDTLAKNIQYF. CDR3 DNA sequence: TGCAGCGTCGGGGACACCCTAGCCAAAAACATTCAGTACTTC.

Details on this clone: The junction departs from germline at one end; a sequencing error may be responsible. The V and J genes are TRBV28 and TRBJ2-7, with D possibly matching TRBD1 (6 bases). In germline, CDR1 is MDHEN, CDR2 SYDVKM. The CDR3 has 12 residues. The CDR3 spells CASSLWDRLRVF. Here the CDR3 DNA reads TGTGCCAGCAGTTTATGGGACAGACTTCGAGTGTTC.

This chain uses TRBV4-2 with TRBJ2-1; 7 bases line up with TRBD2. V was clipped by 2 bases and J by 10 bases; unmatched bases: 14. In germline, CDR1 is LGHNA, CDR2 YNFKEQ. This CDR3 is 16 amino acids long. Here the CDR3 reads CASSQFEGTTGREQFF. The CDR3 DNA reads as TGTGCCAGCAGCCAATTCGAAGGGACTACAGGAAGGGAGCAGTTCTTC.

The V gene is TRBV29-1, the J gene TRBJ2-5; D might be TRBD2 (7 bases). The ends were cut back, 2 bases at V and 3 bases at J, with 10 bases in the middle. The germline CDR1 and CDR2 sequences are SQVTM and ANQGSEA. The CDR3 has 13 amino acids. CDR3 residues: CSVERGAEETQYF. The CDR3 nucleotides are TGCAGCGTTGAACGGGGGGCCGAAGAGACCCAGTACTTC.

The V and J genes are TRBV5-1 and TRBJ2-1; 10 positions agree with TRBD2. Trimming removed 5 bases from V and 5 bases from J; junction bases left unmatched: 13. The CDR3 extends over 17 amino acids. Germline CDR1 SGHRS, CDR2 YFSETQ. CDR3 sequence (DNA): TGCGCCAGCAGTCAGCTCACTAGGACTAGCGGACACAATGAGCAGTTCTTC. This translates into CASSQLTRTSGHNEQFF. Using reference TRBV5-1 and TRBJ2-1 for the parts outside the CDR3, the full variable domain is KAGVTQTPRYLIKTRGQQVTLSCSPISGHRSVSWYQQTPGQGLQFLFEYFSETQRNKGNFPGRFSGRQFSNSRSEMNVSTLELGDSALYLCASSQLTRTSGHNEQFFGPGTRLTVL.

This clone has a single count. CDR3 sequence (DNA): TGTGCCAGCAGCCATTGGACTTCATTCTCTGGAAACACCATATATTTT. Translating gives CASSHWTSFSGNTIYF. The rearrangement joins TRBV7-9 to TRBJ1-3; D unresolved. CDR1 and CDR2 (germline): SEHNR, FQNEAQ (reference sequence). Trimming took off 5 bases at V and 0 bases at J, with 14 bases between the two ends. The length of the CDR3 is 16 residues.

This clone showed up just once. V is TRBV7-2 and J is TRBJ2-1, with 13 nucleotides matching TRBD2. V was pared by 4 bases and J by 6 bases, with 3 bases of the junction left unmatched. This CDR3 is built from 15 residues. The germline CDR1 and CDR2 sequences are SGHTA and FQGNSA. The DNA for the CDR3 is TGTGCCAGCAGCTGGACTAGCGGGAGCCTCAATGAGCAGTTCTTC. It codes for CASSWTSGSLNEQFF.

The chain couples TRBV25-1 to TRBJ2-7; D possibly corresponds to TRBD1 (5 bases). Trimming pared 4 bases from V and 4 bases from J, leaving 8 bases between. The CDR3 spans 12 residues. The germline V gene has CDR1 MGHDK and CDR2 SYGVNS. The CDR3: CASSVPGYEQYF. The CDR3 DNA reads TGTGCCAGCAGTGTCCCAGGGTACGAGCAGTACTTC.

The CDR3 here is CASSTGTTGYEQYF. The CDR3 region has the DNA TGTGCCAGTAGCACCGGGACTACCGGTTACGAGCAGTACTTC. The V and J genes are TRBV19 and TRBJ2-7; 7 bases agree with TRBD2. Germline CDR1 LNHDA, CDR2 SQIVND (reference sequence). The CDR3 has 14 residues. V was pared by 6 bases and J by 4 bases, with 9 bases of the junction left unmatched. The whole variable domain, remainder taken from reference TRBV19 and TRBJ2-7, is DGGITQSPKYLFRKEGQNVTLSCEQNLNHDAMYWYRQDPGQGLRLIYYSQIVNDFQKGDIAEGYSVSREKKESFPLTVTSAQKNPTAFYLCASSTGTTGYEQYFGPGTRLTVT.

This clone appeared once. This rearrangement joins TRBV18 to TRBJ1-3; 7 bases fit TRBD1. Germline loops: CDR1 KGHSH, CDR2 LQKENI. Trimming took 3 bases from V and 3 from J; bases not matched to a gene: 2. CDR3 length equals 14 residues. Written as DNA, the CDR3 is TGTGCCAGCTCACCCAACAGGGGTGGAAACACCATATATTTT. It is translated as CASSPNRGGNTIYF.

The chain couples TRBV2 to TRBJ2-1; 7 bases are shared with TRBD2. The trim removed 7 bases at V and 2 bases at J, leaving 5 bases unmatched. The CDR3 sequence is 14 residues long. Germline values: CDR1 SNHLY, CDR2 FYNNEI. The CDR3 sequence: CASKASGTYNEQFF. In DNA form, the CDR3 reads TGTGCCAGCAAGGCTAGCGGTACCTACAATGAGCAGTTCTTC.

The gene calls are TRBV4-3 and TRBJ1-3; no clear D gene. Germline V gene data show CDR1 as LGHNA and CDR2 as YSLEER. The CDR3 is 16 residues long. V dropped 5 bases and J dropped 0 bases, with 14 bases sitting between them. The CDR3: CASSWTGGISGNTIYF. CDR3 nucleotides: TGCGCCAGCAGCTGGACCGGAGGGATCTCTGGAAACACCATATATTTT.

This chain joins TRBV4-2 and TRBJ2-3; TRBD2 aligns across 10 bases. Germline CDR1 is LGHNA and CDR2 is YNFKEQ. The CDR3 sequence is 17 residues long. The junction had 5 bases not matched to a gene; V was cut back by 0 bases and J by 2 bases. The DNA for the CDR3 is TGTGCCAGCAGCCAAGACGCCGGGACTAGCGCCACAGATACGCAGTATTTT. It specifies CASSQDAGTSATDTQYF.

In nucleotides, the CDR3 is TGTGCCGCAGGGACAGGGGGTTGGCAAGAGACCCAGTACTTC. It is translated as CAAGTGGWQETQYF. The chain recombines TRBV6-1 with TRBJ2-5; 11 nucleotides line up with TRBD1. Germline CDR1 reads MNHNS; CDR2 reads SASEGT. The V segment lost 11 bases and the J segment 2 bases; nucleotides outside the gene matches: 7. There are 14 residues in the CDR3.

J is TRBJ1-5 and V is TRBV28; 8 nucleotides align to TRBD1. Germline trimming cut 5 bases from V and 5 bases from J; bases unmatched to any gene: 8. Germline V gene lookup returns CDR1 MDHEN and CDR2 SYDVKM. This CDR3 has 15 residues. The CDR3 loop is CASSETGTGHQPQHF. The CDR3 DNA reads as TGTGCCAGCAGTGAGACCGGGACAGGTCATCAGCCCCAGCATTTT.

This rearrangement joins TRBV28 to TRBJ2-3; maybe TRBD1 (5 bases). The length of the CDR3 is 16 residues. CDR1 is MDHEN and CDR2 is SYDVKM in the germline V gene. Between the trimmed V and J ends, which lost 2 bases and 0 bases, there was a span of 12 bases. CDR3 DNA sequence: TGTGCCAGCAGTTTAGCCCAGGGATTTAGCACAGATACGCAGTATTTT. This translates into CASSLAQGFSTDTQYF.

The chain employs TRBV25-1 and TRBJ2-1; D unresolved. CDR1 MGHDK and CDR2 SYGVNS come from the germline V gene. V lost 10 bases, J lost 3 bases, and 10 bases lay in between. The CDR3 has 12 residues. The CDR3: CATESNYNEQFF. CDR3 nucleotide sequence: TGTGCCACCGAGAGTAACTACAATGAGCAGTTCTTC. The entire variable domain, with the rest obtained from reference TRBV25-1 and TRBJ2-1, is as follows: EADIYQTPRYLVIGTGKKITLECSQTMGHDKMYWYQQDPGMELHLIHYSYGVNSTEKGDLSSESTVSRIRTEHFPLTLESARPSHTSQYLCATESNYNEQFFGPGTRLTVL.